This note documents a single TCR beta chain sequence. This sample is part of a study of blood T cell repertoires in COVID-19. Looking at the study overall: The samples span acute and convalescent COVID-19 from the United States, Italy and Spain. The cDNA or gDNA used as material had been derived from T cells, B-cell-depleted T cells, or PBMCs.

V was trimmed by 4 bases and J by 3 bases, leaving 5 bases between them. Germline CDR1 is LGHDT and CDR2 is YNNKEL (reference sequence). The CDR3 contains 12 residues. Clones were read by immunoSEQ multiplex PCR, and TCRdb kept only the in-frame ones, dropping some. The repertoire holds about 120,000 clones, around 82% seen once, with 12% in the top ten. The receptor was isolated from a human donor in a cohort sampled during active COVID-19. The chain uses TRBV3-1 (or the pseudogene TRBV3-2) and TRBJ2-3, with D unclear. Sequencing was carried out using peripheral blood. The CDR3 spells CASSPQTDTQYF. The CDR3 DNA follows: TGTGCCAGCAGCCCTCAGACAGATACGCAGTATTTT.